The 9 T cell receptor beta chains reported below all come from one sample, sequenced in a study of blood T cell repertoires in COVID-19. Repertoires were generated with immunoSEQ multiplex PCR, while TCRdb's copy carries only in-frame clones and drops some. The repertoire holds approximately 240,000 clones, with 87% as singletons. Sequencing was performed on peripheral blood. Receptors were obtained from a woman aged 18-29 years who had recovered from COVID-19.

This chain connects TRBV30 to TRBJ2-3, with a tentative D call TRBD2 (6 bases). Germline V gene lookup returns CDR1 GTSNPN and CDR2 SVGIG (reference sequence). The ends were cut back, 1 base at V and 4 bases at J, with 12 bases in the middle. The CDR3 extends over 14 amino acids. The CDR3 loop reads CAWSEGGVADTQYF. CDR3 nucleotide sequence: TGTGCCTGGAGTGAGGGAGGAGTTGCAGATACGCAGTATTTT.

V and J are TRBV5-1 and TRBJ2-1, with 8 bases that match TRBD2. Germline CDR1 is SGHRS and CDR2 is YFSETQ. The V and J ends lost 2 bases and 4 bases, in that order; junction bases with no gene match: 8. The length of the CDR3 is 16 residues. In nucleotides, the CDR3 is TGCGCCAGCAGCTTACTACCGGGACTAGAGTACAATGAGCAGTTCTTC. It translates to CASSLLPGLEYNEQFF.

V is TRBV27 and J is TRBJ2-5; 9 bases are a match to TRBD2. The CDR3 is 15 amino acids. Germline V gene data show CDR1 as MNHEY and CDR2 as SMNVEV (reference sequence). Trimming at V came to 2 bases and at J to 5 bases, leaving 6 bases not matched to a gene. The CDR3 region has the DNA TGTGCCAGCAGTTTAGGGCTAGCGGGAAAGGAGACCCAGTACTTC. Its protein product is CASSLGLAGKETQYF.

This clone has only a few counts. The chain has TRBV3-1 (or the pseudogene TRBV3-2) and TRBJ1-5; D unclear. With 5 bases removed from V and 3 bases from J, the gap between germline ends came to 11 bases. The CDR3 runs 14 residues. Germline CDR1 LGHDT, CDR2 YNNKEL (reference sequence). CDR3 sequence: CASSLREDNQPQHF. In nucleotides, the CDR3 is TGTGCCAGCAGCTTGAGGGAGGACAATCAGCCCCAGCATTTT.

The chain links TRBV9 to TRBJ1-1; TRBD1 might be the D (5 bases). Between the trimmed V and J ends, which lost 0 bases and 1 base, there was a span of 13 bases. This CDR3 has 16 amino acids. Per germline, CDR1 SGDLS and CDR2 YYNGEE. In DNA, the CDR3 is TGTGCCAGCAGCGTAGATGGGGGAGCGGGGAACACTGAAGCTTTCTTT. Its translation is CASSVDGGAGNTEAFF.

This rearrangement joins TRBV19 to TRBJ2-1; a possible D gene is TRBD2 (6 bases). The CDR3 sequence is 13 residues long. Per germline, CDR1 LNHDA and CDR2 SQIVND (reference sequence). V shed 5 bases and J shed 6 bases, with 11 bases lying between them. The CDR3 spells CASSATSSNEQFF. The CDR3 nucleotides are TGTGCCAGTAGTGCAACTAGCTCCAATGAGCAGTTCTTC.

V is TRBV27 and J is TRBJ2-7; 12 bases match TRBD1. The CDR3 totals 15 residues. Germline CDR1 MNHEY, CDR2 SMNVEV (reference sequence). V lost 0 bases, J lost 5 bases, and 2 bases stayed unmatched. The CDR3 DNA follows: TGTGCCAGCAGTTTATCCGGGACAGGGGGCAACGAGCAGTACTTC. Translated, it gives CASSLSGTGGNEQYF.

The chain is built from TRBV6-5 and TRBJ2-7; D is possibly TRBD2 (5 bases). Looked up from germline, CDR1 is MNHEY and CDR2 is SVGAGI. The CDR3 totals 11 residues. Trimming pared 11 bases from V and 7 bases from J, leaving 15 bases between. CDR3 amino acids: CAAATQREQYF. The CDR3 region has the DNA TGTGCCGCCGCCACACAGCGGGAGCAGTACTTC.

This chain links TRBV7-9 with TRBJ2-7, with 7 bases identical to TRBD2. This CDR3 spans 15 amino acids. Germline V gene data show CDR1 as SEHNR and CDR2 as FQNEAQ (reference sequence). The junction had 5 bases not matched to a gene; V was cut back by 3 bases and J by 0 bases. The CDR3 is CASSFEGGSSYEQYF. The DNA for the CDR3 is TGTGCCAGCAGCTTTGAGGGAGGGAGCTCCTACGAGCAGTACTTC.